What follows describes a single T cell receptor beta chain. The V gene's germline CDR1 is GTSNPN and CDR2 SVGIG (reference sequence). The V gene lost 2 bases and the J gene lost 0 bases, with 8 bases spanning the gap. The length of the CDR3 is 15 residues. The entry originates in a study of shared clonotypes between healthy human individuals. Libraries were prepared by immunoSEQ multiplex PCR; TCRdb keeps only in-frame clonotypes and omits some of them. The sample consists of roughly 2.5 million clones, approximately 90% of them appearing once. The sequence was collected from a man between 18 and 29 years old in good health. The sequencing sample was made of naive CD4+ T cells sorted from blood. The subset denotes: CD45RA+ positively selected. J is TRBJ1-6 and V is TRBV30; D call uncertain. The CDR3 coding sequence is TGTGCCTGGAGTATCCTTAGCTCCTATAATTCACCCCTCCACTTT. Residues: CAWSILSSYNSPLHF.